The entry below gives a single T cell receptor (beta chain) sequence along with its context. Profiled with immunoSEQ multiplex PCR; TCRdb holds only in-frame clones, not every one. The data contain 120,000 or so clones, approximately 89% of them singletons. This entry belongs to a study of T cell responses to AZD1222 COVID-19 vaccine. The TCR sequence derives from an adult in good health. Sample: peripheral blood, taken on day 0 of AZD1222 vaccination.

The CDR3 protein is CSASSFRDQSFGGNIQYF. The CDR3 DNA sequence: TGCAGTGCTAGTTCCTTCCGGGACCAAAGCTTCGGGGGGAACATTCAGTACTTC. The V call is TRBV20-1, the J call TRBJ2-4; TRBD2 matches at 7 bases. J was trimmed by 7 bases and V by 3 bases; bases with no gene match: 21. This CDR3 has 18 residues. Germline V gene data show CDR1 as DFQATT and CDR2 as SNEGSKA (reference sequence).